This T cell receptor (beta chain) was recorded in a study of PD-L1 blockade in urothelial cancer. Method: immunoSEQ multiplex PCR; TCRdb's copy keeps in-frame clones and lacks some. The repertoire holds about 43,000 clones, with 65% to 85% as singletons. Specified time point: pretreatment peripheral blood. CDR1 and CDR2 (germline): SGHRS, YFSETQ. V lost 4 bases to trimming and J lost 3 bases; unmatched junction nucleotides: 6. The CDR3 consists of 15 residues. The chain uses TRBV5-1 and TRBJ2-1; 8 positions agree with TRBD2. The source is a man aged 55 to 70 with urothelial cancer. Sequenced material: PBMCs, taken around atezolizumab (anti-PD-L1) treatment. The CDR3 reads CASSPAGEVYNEQFF. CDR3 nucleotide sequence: TGCGCCAGCAGCCCAGCGGGGGAGGTCTACAATGAGCAGTTCTTC.